The clone carrying this TCR beta chain was picked up many times. This sample stems from a study of T cells in Graves' hyperthyroidism and ophthalmopathy. About the study: Any treatment followed the collection of peripheral blood at initial diagnosis.

Germline CDR1 is DFQATT and CDR2 is SNEGSKA (reference sequence). The germline V and J ends were trimmed by 3 bases and 0 bases, with 12 bases remaining between them. CDR3 size: 14 residues. Among the patients, aged 18 to 65, hyperthyroidism was newly diagnosed and had lasted under 2 months. Pregnant or lactating patients were excluded, as were those with uncontrolled infection or other autoimmune disease. Researchers amplified the TCR beta CDR3 regions from RNA transcripts. TCR CDR3 underwent first-round RT-PCR with the HTBI primer set. A single record per CDR3 protein comes from TCRdb applying MiXCR to the multiplex PCR reads. The sample holds roughly 380,000 distinct CDR3 sequences, roughly 13% seen once.

Sequenced input: blood. The clonotype originates from a young woman with Graves' hyperthyroidism. This rearrangement joins TRBV20-1 to TRBJ2-7; the D call may be TRBD1 or TRBD2 (5 bases each). The CDR3 loop reads CSASWGSSSYEQYF. In DNA form, the CDR3 reads TGCAGTGCTAGTTGGGGGTCGAGCTCCTACGAGCAGTACTTC.